The source of this T cell receptor beta chain is a study of blood T cell repertoires in COVID-19. TCRdb's table, derived via immunoSEQ multiplex PCR, lists solely in-frame clones and lacks some. The sample includes about 320,000 clones, over 75% of them seen just once. All enrollees were roughly 18 to 100 years old and from 20 to 25 US areas. In assigning cohorts, the study relied on participant-reported clinical history. A few counts support this clone. Trimming cost V 3 bases and J 0 bases, with 8 bases left between them. The germline gives CDR1 KGHSY, CDR2 FQNENV. This CDR3 has 15 residues. The clonotype was recovered from a woman younger than 30 who had recovered from COVID-19. Sequenced: PBMCs or T cells enriched from blood (not recorded which). The chain employs TRBV16 and TRBJ1-4; D may be TRBD1 (6 bases). The CDR3 region has the DNA TGTGCCAGCAGCCATGGGACACCAACTAATGAAAAACTGTTTTTT. Translation gives CASSHGTPTNEKLFF.